The following is a T cell receptor beta chain sequence with its context. What this receptor recognizes is not known. The record has no base qualities; no much larger clone is one base away. These data come from a study of long-term antiretroviral therapy in people with HIV (dated by TCRdb to between 2021 and 2024). Some background on the complete study: The earliest samples were collected roughly a decade before the 2015 WHO recommendation for immediate ART, at a time when ART was usually postponed until CD4 counts fell. Whether ART initiation and durable HIV suppression were associated with changes in peripheral blood TRB repertoire composition and diversity was tested in a retrospective serial study. A total of around 190 cryopreserved PBMC samples came from a few dozen adults with confirmed HIV infection and were collected serially over a mean of approximately six years (range 1-12). About 35% of the 30 participants with HIV were female. No cross-contamination during QIAcube processing was shown when test extractions of a monoclonal T-cell line were performed alongside around 30 polyclonal samples.

V loses 6 bases, J loses 2 bases, and the germline ends lie 17 bases apart. Taken from cysteine to phenylalanine, the CDR3 has 15 residues. Only the CDR3 DNA stays, 45 bases, in frame from base 1. CDR1 and CDR2, looked up from the germline V gene (reference sequence), are SEHNR and FQNEAQ. The immunoSEQ hsTCRB v3.0 assay was used at survey level resolution to sequence the TRB variable region. A depth of roughly 35,000-55,000 T-cell genomes per sample was targeted for TRB sequencing. An Illumina MiSeq with a v3 150-cycle kit was used to sequence the pooled TRB libraries. Per the authors' processing: Repertoire analysis ran in R within a reproducible Nextflow workflow covering QC, data transformation and analysis. LymphoSeq2, an R package for exploring AIRR-Seq data, was used to implement custom analyses. After excluding a handful of samples that yielded fewer than 5000 total TRB sequences, roughly 190 HIV repertoires remained for analysis. Among the 180 to 200 HIV repertoires that were kept, around 59 were collected before ART initiation and around 130 were collected after ART initiation. Each repertoire was downsampled to 5000 TRB nucleotide sequences, and summary statistics were averaged across 100 downsampling iterations. The analysis kept only TRB sequences whose CDR3 regions were at least seven amino acids long. Two measures captured diversity: a Shannon entropy-derived clonality score and the Gini coefficient. In repertoire networks, the top 5000 CDR3 amino acid sequences were linked whenever an edit distance of one separated two sequences. For TRB CDR3 amino acid sequences, GLIPH2 was used to predict antigen specificity groups and MHC restriction. To flag known CMV, EBV, HIV or tissue antigen associations, CDR3 amino acid sequences were matched against VDJdb and McPAS-TCR. Pre-ART, post-ART and control groups were compared with Wilcoxon signed-rank tests and Holm-Bonferroni correction. TCRdb stores this immuneACCESS table with in-frame sequences only. Part of the clones is absent; in the studies checked, under half of the shortfall reflects unresolved V genes, and no reason is known for the rest. D and trimming were read from the DNA, whereas the V and J calls and clone size are those reported in that table. The sample profile shows 25,000 to 35,000 clones; approximately 97% of them were found once. 2.5% to 3% of the sample goes to the ten largest clones.

To be included, a participant needed at least one PBMC sample from before ART initiation plus at least two post-ART samples. Every participant with HIV received treatment in the United States of America. Before DNA extraction, cryopreserved samples of about 1-11 million PBMC were thawed and then washed. At the time of the earliest PBMC sample, participants with HIV were aged between roughly 23 and 60 years. Per participant, PBMC samples came from 1-4 timepoints prior to ART initiation and 2-8 timepoints following ART initiation, for a median of 7 samples. Serial HIV viral load, CD4+ T-cell count, ART history and demographic data were obtained for every participant. A Qiagen kit on a QIAcube was used to extract genomic DNA from unsorted PBMC, with samples processed in batches of 12. What the work shows at the level of the full study, not this receptor alone: Starting ART was linked to a significant rise in TRB diversity, yet even with long-term ART the diversity remained significantly lower than in transplant donor controls. Inferences about post-ART repertoire changes are limited because no data were available on ART adherence, viral resistance or therapy changes. The samples span the years 2004 to 2017, and the ART regimens used may be less effective than current regimens. Expanded TRB clones identified before ART initiation dominated the repertoire at all time points, although this dominance fluctuated and declined in many PLHIV after ART. Since PBMC availability was limited, sequencing covered only the TCR beta chain, with no alpha chain pairing. Narrower CDR3 length ranges were observed in HIV repertoires than in controls, and an antigen-experienced repertoire with only a slight naive shift after ART was suggested by the network structure. Because cell numbers in pre-ART samples were limited, unsorted PBMC were profiled instead of sorted CD4+ and CD8+ T cells.

This receptor was obtained from a man aged 30-40 years with HIV. Specimen: unsorted PBMCs, collected 6.9 years after starting antiretroviral therapy. The sequence links TRBV7-9 to TRBJ2-7; the D gene is unclear. The CDR3 protein: CASSRTGRDPYEQYF. The DNA sequence is TGTGCCAGCAGTAGAACGGGTAGGGATCCCTACGAGCAGTACTTC.